This T cell receptor (beta chain) was identified during a study of a mutant IDH1 vaccine in newly diagnosed glioma. Whole-study context: Patients came in for eight vaccinations, in weeks 1, 3, 5, 7, 11, 15, 19 and 23. Sex among treated patients split about 60% male, approximately 40% female; mean age was around 40 years. Patients' prior therapy spanned radiotherapy, temozolomide, or both; most underwent both.

This clone was observed a few times. Its target is unknown. TCRdb's table, derived via immunoSEQ multiplex PCR, lists solely in-frame clones and lacks some. There are roughly 70,000 clones in the sample; over 75% occur only once, and about an eighth lies in the top ten. Stated time point: week 23, last vaccination. A single vaccine dose contained 300 ug of mutant IDH1 20-mer peptide, and topical imiquimod was used with it. Trimming took 8 bases from V and 10 from J, leaving 14 bases between them. Germline V gives CDR1 MDHEN, CDR2 SYDVKM. This CDR3 is 11 amino acids long. The genes are TRBV28 and TRBJ1-1; D is uncertain. This TCR was recovered from a man younger than 35 with glioma. Specimen: PBMCs, collected from a glioma patient whose treatment included an IDH1 peptide vaccine. CDR3 sequence (DNA): TGTGCCAGCCTAGACCGGAGCGGAGCTTTCTTT. Translating gives CASLDRSGAFF.